Following are 14 T cell receptor beta chains from one sample sequenced in a study of type 1 regulatory T cells. TCRdb reprocessed the reads with MiXCR, giving one entry per CDR3 protein. The data show about 60,000 distinct CDR3 sequences, approximately 67% seen once. The antigens these receptors bind are not known. Sequenced: cultured non-Tr1 T cells, either the whole culture or a sorted T cell fraction (not recorded which). The receptors come from a human donor in good health.

The rearrangement links TRBV3-1 to TRBJ1-1; no firm D call. Germline V lookup: CDR1 LGHDT, CDR2 YNNKEL (reference sequence). Between the trimmed V and J ends, which lost 11 bases and 1 base, there was a span of 8 bases. The CDR3 has 11 amino acids. The CDR3: CASKRNTEAFF. The CDR3 DNA reads TGTGCCTCTAAAAGGAACACTGAAGCTTTCTTT.

This clonotype was detected only a few times. V usage is TRBV12-3 or TRBV12-4 and J usage is TRBJ2-2, with TRBD1 identical over 7 bases. This CDR3 comprises 15 residues. After removal of 6 bases from V and 7 bases from J, the junction contained 11 bases not matched to a gene. As DNA, the CDR3 is TGTGCCAGCAGGCGTGAGGCAGGGGGTAACGGGGAGCTGTTTTTT. It encodes CASRREAGGNGELFF.

This clonotype was observed a few times. The chain combines TRBV29-1 with TRBJ2-7; D is undetermined. From germline, CDR1 is SQVTM and CDR2 ANQGSEA. The CDR3 runs to 12 residues. Trimming stripped 4 bases from V and 2 bases from J, with 9 bases between. The CDR3 nucleotides read TGCAGCGTTGTTATGCCCCCCTACGAGCAGTACTTC. Its protein product is CSVVMPPYEQYF.

The chain uses TRBV20-1 and TRBJ2-2; possible D gene TRBD1, 6 bases. The CDR3 has 12 residues. The ends were cut back, 7 bases at V and 6 bases at J, with 12 bases in the middle. The germline CDR1 and CDR2 sequences are DFQATT and SNEGSKA (reference sequence). Here the CDR3 DNA reads TGCAGTGTGCAGGGGTTCGCCGGGGAGCTGTTTTTT. Its translation is CSVQGFAGELFF.

The table lists this clonotype with a few counts. The chain links TRBV20-1 to TRBJ1-4; D is possibly TRBD1 (6 bases). The CDR3 is 15 amino acids. Germline lookup yields CDR1 DFQATT and CDR2 SNEGSKA (reference sequence). V gave up 3 bases and J gave up 8 bases, with 19 bases separating them. The CDR3 reads CSASPSGGRSEKLFF. The CDR3 DNA follows: TGCAGTGCTAGTCCGTCTGGGGGCCGCTCCGAAAAACTGTTTTTT.

For the CDR3, the DNA is TGTGCCATCGCCCCCGAGCGGAAAAACATTCAGTACTTC. Its protein is CAIAPERKNIQYF. The genes are TRBV27 and TRBJ2-4; D is possibly TRBD2 (5 bases). V was shortened by 10 bases and J by 4 bases, with 14 bases between the two germline ends. The CDR3 is 13 amino acids. CDR1 MNHEY and CDR2 SMNVEV come from the germline V gene (reference sequence).

This clonotype has only a few counts. The rearrangement links TRBV20-1 to TRBJ2-7; 11 bases are shared with TRBD2. The CDR3 totals 18 residues. Germline V gene data show CDR1 as DFQATT and CDR2 as SNEGSKA (reference sequence). V shed 0 bases, J shed 4 bases, and the junction held 14 bases outside the gene matches. This CDR3 is CSARDSGNLAGGSYEQYF. Here the CDR3 DNA reads TGCAGTGCTAGAGATAGTGGGAATCTAGCGGGAGGTAGTTACGAGCAGTACTTC.

About this clonotype: A read error may explain this, as a much larger clone is one base away. This chain joins TRBV20-1 and TRBJ2-3; D unresolved. Germline CDR1 and CDR2: DFQATT and SNEGSKA (reference sequence). The CDR3 totals 14 residues. DNA for the CDR3: TGCAGTGCTAGAATTCCCGGGTCGGCAGATATGCAGTATTTT. This sequence encodes CSARIPGSADMQYF.

This clonotype was detected many times. The chain carries TRBV20-1 and TRBJ2-3; 10 positions match TRBD2. CDR1 is DFQATT, CDR2 SNEGSKA, per germline (reference sequence). This CDR3 spans 14 amino acids. V lost 7 bases and J lost 6; bases outside the gene matches: 10. The DNA for the CDR3 is TGCAGTGTTGAATCTAGCGGGAGCCGGGATACGCAGTATTTT. Translating it yields CSVESSGSRDTQYF.

The V and J genes are TRBV3-1 and TRBJ1-1; D is perhaps TRBD1 (5 bases). V lost 4 bases and J lost 10, with 16 bases in between. The germline V gene has CDR1 LGHDT and CDR2 YNNKEL (reference sequence). The CDR3 runs to 13 residues. The CDR3 bases are TGTGCCAGCAGCCCGGGGGGAGAGGGAGTAGCTTTCTTT. Its protein is CASSPGGEGVAFF.

V is TRBV6-2 or TRBV6-3 and J is TRBJ2-7; D gene ambiguous. The germline gives CDR1 MNHEY, CDR2 SVGEGT. CDR3 size: 16 residues. Trimming took off 3 bases at V and 3 bases at J, with 18 bases between the two ends. In nucleotides, the CDR3 is TGTGCCAGCAGTTATTTAGGTCCTTCGGAAAACTACGAGCAGTACTTC. Translating it yields CASSYLGPSENYEQYF.

As DNA, the CDR3 is TGTGCCAGCAGCCATGCGAGCTACGAGCAGTACTTC. The encoded protein is CASSHASYEQYF. The J gene is TRBJ2-7, the V gene TRBV3-1, with no clear D. V lost 3 bases, J lost 3 bases, and 6 bases lay in between. The CDR3 covers 12 residues. Per the germline V gene, CDR1 is LGHDT and CDR2 is YNNKEL (reference sequence).

This clonotype has only a few counts. V usage is TRBV20-1 and J usage is TRBJ2-5; no firm D call. Trimming removed 0 bases from V and 7 bases from J, with 12 bases in between. CDR3 length: 13 residues. Germline CDR1 DFQATT, CDR2 SNEGSKA (reference sequence). CDR3: CSARDPAPGTQYF. The CDR3 bases are TGCAGTGCTAGAGATCCCGCGCCGGGGACCCAGTACTTC.

DNA of the CDR3: TGTGCCAGCAGCTGGGGACGGGACCAAGAGACCCAGTACTTC. Its translation: CASSWGRDQETQYF. This chain links TRBV7-9 with TRBJ2-5; possibly TRBD1 or TRBD2 for D (5 bases each). V lost 4 bases to trimming and J lost 0 bases, with 9 bases between them. Germline CDR1 and CDR2: SEHNR and FQNEAQ (reference sequence). This CDR3 contains 14 residues.